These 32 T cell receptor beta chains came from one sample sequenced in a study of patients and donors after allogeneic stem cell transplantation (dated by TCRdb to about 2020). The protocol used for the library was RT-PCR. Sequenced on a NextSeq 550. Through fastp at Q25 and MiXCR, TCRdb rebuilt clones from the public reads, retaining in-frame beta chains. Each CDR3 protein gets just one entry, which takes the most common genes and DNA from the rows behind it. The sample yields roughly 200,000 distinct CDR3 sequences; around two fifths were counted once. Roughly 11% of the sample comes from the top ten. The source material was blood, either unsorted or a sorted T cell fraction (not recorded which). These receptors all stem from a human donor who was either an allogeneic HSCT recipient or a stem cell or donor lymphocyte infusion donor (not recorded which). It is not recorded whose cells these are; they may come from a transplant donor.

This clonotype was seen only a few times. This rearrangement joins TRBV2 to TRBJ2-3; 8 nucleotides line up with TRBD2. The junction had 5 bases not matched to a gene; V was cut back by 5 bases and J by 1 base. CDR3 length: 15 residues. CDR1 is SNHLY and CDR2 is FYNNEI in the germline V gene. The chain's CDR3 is CASSSKTSGTDTQYF. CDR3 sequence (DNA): TGTGCCAGCAGTTCTAAGACTAGCGGCACAGATACGCAGTATTTT. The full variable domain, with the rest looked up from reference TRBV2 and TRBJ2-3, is EPEVTQTPSHQVTQMGQEVILRCVPISNHLYFYWYRQILGQKVEFLVSFYNNEISEKSEIFDDQFSVERPDGSNFTLKIRSTKLEDSAMYFCASSSKTSGTDTQYFGPGTRLTVL.

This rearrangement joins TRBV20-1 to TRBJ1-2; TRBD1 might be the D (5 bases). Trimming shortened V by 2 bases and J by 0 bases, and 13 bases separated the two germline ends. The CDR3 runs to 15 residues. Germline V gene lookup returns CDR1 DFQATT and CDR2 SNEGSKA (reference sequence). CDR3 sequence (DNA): TGCAGTGCTAGACGGCAGGGAGGAGCTAACTATGGCTACACCTTC. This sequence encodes CSARRQGGANYGYTF.

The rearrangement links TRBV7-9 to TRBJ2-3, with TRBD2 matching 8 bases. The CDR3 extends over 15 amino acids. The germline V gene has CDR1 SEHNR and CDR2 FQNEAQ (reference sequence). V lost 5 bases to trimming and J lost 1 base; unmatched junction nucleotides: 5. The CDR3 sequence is CASSAAGAGTDTQYF. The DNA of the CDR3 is TGTGCCAGCAGCGCAGCGGGGGCGGGCACAGATACGCAGTATTTT.

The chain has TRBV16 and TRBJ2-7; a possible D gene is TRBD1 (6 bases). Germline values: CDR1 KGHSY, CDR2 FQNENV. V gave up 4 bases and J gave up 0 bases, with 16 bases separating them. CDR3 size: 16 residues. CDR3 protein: CASSLMATGRSYEQYF. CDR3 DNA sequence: TGTGCCAGCAGCCTAATGGCGACAGGACGCTCCTACGAGCAGTACTTC.

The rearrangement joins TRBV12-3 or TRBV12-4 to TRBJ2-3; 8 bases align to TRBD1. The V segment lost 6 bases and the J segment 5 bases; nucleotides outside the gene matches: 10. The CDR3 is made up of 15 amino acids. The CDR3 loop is CASRPGQGAGDTQYF. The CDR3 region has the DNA TGTGCCAGCAGACCGGGGCAGGGGGCCGGAGATACGCAGTATTTT.

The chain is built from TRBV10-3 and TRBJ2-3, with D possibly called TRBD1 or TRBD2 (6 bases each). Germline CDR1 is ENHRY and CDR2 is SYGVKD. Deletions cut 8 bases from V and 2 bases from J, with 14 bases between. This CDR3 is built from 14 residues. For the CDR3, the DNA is TGTGCCATCGGCGGGACACACCCCACAGATACGCAGTATTTT. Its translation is CAIGGTHPTDTQYF.

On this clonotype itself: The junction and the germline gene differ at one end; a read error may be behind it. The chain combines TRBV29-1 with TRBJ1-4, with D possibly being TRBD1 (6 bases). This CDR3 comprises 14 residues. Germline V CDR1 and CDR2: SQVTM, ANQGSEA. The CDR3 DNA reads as TGCAGCGTTGGGCACAGGGATGGAAATGGAAAACTGTTTTTT. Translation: CSVGHRDGNGKLFF.

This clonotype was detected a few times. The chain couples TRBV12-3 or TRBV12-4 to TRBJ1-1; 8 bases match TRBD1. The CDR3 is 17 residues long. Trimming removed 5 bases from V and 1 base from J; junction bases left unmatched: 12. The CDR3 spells CASSPATGVIGNTEAFF. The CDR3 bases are TGTGCCAGCAGTCCCGCGACAGGGGTTATTGGGAACACTGAAGCTTTCTTT.

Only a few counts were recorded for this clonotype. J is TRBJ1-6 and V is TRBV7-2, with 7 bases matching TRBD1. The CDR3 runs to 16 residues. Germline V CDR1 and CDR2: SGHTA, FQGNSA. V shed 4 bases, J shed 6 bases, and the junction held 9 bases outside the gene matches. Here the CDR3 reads CASSSRQGAFNSPLHF. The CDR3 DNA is TGTGCCAGCAGCTCTAGACAGGGCGCCTTTAATTCACCCCTCCACTTT.

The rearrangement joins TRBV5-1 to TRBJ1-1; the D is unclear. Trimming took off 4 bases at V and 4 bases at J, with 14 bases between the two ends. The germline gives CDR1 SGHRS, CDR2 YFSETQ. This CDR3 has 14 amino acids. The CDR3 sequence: CASSPEAAATEAFF. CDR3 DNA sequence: TGCGCCAGCAGCCCCGAGGCGGCTGCCACTGAAGCTTTCTTT.

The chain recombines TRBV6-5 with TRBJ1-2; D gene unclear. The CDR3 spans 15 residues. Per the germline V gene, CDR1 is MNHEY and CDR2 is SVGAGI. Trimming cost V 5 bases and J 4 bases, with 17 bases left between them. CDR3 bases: TGTGCCAGCAGTCGACGACCGCCGGCCACCTATGGCTACACCTTC. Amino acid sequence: CASSRRPPATYGYTF.

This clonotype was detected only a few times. In DNA form, the CDR3 reads TGTGCCAGCAGTCGGACAGGGGGGAATCAGCCCCAGCATTTT. The encoded protein is CASSRTGGNQPQHF. This chain joins TRBV6-5 and TRBJ1-5, with TRBD1 matching 10 bases. From germline, CDR1 is MNHEY and CDR2 SVGAGI. The CDR3 contains 14 residues. The J segment lost 4 bases and the V segment lost 5 bases, leaving 2 bases of the junction unmatched.

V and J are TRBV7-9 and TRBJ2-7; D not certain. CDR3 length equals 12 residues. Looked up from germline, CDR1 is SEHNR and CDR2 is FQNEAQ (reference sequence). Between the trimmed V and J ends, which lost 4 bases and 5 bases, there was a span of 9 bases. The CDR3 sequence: CASSSSGHEQYF. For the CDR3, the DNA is TGTGCCAGCAGCTCCTCTGGCCACGAGCAGTACTTC.

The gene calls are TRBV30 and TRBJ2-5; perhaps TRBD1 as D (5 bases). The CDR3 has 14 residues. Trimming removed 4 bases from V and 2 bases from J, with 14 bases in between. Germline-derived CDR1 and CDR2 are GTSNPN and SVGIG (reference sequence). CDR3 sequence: CAWTPGQVQETQYF. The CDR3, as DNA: TGTGCCTGGACTCCCGGACAAGTTCAAGAGACCCAGTACTTC. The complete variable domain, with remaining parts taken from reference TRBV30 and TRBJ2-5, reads SQTIHQWPATLVQPVGSPLSLECTVEGTSNPNLYWYRQAAGRGLQLLFYSVGIGQISSEVPQNLSASRPQDRQFILSSKKLLLSDSGFYLCAWTPGQVQETQYFGPGTRLLVL.

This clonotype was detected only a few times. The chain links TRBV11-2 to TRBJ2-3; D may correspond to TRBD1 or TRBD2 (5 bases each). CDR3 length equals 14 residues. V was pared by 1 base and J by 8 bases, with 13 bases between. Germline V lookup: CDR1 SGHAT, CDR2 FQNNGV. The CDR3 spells CASSLGTLGGTQYF. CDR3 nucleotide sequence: TGTGCCAGCAGCTTAGGAACTCTTGGGGGTACGCAGTATTTT. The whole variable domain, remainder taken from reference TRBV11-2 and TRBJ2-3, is EAGVAQSPRYKIIEKRQSVAFWCNPISGHATLYWYQQILGQGPKLLIQFQNNGVVDDSQLPKDRFSAERLKGVDSTLKIQPAKLEDSAVYLCASSLGTLGGTQYFGPGTRLTVL.

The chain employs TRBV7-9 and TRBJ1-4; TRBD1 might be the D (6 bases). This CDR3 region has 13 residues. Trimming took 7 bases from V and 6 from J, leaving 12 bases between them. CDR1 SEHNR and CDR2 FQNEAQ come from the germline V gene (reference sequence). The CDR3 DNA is TGTGCCAGCAATCACAGGGACCATGAAAAACTGTTTTTT. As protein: CASNHRDHEKLFF.

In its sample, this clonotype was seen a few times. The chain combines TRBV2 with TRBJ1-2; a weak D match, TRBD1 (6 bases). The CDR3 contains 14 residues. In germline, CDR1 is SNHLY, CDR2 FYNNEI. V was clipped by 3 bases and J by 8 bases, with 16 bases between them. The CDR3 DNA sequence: TGTGCCAGCAGTGACCCGGGGGCTTTAGGAGGCTACACCTTC. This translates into CASSDPGALGGYTF. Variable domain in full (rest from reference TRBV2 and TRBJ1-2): EPEVTQTPSHQVTQMGQEVILRCVPISNHLYFYWYRQILGQKVEFLVSFYNNEISEKSEIFDDQFSVERPDGSNFTLKIRSTKLEDSAMYFCASSDPGALGGYTFGSGTRLTVV.

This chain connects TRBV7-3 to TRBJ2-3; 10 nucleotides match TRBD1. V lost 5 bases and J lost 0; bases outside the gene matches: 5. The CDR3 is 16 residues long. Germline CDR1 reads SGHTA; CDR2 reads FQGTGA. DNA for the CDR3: TGTGCCAGCAGCCCCCGGACAGGGGGAAGCACAGATACGCAGTATTTT. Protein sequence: CASSPRTGGSTDTQYF.

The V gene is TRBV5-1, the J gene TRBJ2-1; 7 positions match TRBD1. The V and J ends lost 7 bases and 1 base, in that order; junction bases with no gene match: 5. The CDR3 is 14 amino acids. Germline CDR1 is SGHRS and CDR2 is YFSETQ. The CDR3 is CASGGQESYNEQFF. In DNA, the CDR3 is TGCGCCAGCGGCGGACAGGAGTCCTACAATGAGCAGTTCTTC.

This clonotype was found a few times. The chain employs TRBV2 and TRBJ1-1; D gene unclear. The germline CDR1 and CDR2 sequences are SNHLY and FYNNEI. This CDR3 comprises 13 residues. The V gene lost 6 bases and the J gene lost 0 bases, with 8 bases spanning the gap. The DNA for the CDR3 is TGTGCCAGCAGGACACTGATGAACACTGAAGCTTTCTTT. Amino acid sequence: CASRTLMNTEAFF.

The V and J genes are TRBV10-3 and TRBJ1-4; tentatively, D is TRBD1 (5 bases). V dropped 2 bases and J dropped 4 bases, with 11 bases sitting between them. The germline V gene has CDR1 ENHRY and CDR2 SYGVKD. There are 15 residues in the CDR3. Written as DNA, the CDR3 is TGTGCCATCAGTGAGCAGGGATGGGGTAATGAAAAACTGTTTTTT. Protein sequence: CAISEQGWGNEKLFF.

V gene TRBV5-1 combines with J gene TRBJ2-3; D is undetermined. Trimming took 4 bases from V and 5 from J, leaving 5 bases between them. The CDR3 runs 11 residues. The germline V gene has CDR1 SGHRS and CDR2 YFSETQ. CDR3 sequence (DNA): TGCGCCAGCAGCGCCAGAGATACGCAGTATTTT. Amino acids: CASSARDTQYF.

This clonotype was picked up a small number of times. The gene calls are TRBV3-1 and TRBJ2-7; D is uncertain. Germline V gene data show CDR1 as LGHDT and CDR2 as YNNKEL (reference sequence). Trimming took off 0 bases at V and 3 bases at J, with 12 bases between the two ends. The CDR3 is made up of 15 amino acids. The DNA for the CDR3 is TGTGCCAGCAGCCAAGATTTGGAGAGGTTCTACGAGCAGTACTTC. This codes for CASSQDLERFYEQYF.

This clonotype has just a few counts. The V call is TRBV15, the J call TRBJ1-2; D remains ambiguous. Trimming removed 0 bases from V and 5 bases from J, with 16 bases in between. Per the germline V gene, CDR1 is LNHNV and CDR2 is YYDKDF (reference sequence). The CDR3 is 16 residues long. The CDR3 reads CATSRDRDPAGYGYTF. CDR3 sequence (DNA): TGTGCCACCAGCAGAGACCGGGATCCCGCTGGGTATGGCTACACCTTC.

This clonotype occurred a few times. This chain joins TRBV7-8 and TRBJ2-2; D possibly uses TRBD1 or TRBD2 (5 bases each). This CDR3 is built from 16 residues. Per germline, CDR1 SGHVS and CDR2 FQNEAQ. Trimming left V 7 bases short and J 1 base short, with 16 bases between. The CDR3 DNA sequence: TGTGCCAGCACCAACGTCCGGGACCAGAACACCGGGGAGCTGTTTTTT. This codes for CASTNVRDQNTGELFF.

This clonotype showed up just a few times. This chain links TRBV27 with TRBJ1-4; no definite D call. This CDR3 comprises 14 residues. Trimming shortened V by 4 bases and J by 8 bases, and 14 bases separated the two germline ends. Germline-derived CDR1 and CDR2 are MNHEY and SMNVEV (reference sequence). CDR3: CASSSRTLGEKLFF. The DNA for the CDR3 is TGTGCCAGCAGTTCCCGGACCTTGGGAGAAAAACTGTTTTTT.

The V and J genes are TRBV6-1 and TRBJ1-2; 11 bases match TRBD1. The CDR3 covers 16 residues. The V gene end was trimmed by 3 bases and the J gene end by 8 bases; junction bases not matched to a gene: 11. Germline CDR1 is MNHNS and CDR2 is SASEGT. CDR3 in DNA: TGTGCCAGCAGTGATCGCCGGGACAGGGGGATCAGGGGCTACACCTTC. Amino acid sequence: CASSDRRDRGIRGYTF.

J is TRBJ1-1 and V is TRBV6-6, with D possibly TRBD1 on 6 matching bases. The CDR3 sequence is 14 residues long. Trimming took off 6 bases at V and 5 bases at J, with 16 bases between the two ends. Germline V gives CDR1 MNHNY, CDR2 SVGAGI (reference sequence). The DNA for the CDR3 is TGTGCCAGCAGCACCTCGGGGGCTGGGACTGAAGCTTTCTTT. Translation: CASSTSGAGTEAFF.

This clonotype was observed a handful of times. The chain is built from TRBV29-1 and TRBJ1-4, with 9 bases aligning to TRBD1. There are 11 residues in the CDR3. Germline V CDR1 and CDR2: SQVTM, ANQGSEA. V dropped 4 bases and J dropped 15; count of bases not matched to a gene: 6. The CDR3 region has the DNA TGCAGCGTTGGGACAGGGGATCGGATGTTTTTT. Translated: CSVGTGDRMFF. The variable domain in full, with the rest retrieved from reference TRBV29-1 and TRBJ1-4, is SAVISQKPSRDICQRGTSLTIQCQVDSQVTMMFWYRQQPGQSLTLIATANQGSEATYESGFVIDKFPISRPNLTFSTLTVSNMSPEDSSIYLCSVGTGDRMFFGSGTQLSVL.

This chain's CDR3 is CSARDQGNYGYTF. CDR3 sequence (DNA): TGCAGTGCTAGAGACCAGGGGAACTATGGCTACACCTTC. The rearrangement uses TRBV20-1 and TRBJ1-2; D is perhaps TRBD1 (6 bases). Trimming took 0 bases from V and 2 from J, leaving 7 bases between them. Germline values: CDR1 DFQATT, CDR2 SNEGSKA (reference sequence). The CDR3 is 13 residues long.

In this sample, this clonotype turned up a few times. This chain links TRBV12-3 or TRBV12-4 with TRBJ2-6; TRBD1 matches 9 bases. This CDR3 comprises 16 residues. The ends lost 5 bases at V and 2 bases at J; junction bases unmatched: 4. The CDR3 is CASSLWTGAGANVLTF. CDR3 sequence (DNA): TGTGCCAGCAGTCTTTGGACAGGGGCTGGGGCCAACGTCCTGACTTTC.

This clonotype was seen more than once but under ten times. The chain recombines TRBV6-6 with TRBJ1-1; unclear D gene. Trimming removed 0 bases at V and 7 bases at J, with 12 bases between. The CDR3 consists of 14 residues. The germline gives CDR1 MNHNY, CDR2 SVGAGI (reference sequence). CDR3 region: CASSYSEGFGEAFF. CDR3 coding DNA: TGTGCCAGCAGTTACTCGGAAGGGTTCGGTGAAGCTTTCTTT.